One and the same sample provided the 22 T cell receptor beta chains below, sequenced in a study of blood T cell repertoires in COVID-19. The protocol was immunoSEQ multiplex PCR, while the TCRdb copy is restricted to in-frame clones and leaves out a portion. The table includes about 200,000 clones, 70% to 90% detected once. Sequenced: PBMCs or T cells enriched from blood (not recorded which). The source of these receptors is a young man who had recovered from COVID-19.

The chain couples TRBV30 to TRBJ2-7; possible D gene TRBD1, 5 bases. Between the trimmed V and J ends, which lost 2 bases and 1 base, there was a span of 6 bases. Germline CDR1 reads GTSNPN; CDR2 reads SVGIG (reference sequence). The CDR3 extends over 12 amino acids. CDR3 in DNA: TGTGCCTGGAGTCGACAGTCCTACGAGCAGTACTTC. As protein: CAWSRQSYEQYF.

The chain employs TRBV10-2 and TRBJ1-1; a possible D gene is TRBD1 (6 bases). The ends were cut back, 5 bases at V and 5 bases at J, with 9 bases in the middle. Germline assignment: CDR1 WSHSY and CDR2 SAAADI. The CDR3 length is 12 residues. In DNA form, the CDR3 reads TGCGCCAGCAGTAGGGGGGGGACTGAAGCTTTCTTT. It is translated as CASSRGGTEAFF.

The CDR3 reads CASRPRGTGLNEQYF. CDR3 bases: TGTGCCAGCAGACCCCGTGGGACAGGGTTAAACGAGCAGTACTTC. This chain uses TRBV28 with TRBJ2-7; 9 bases match TRBD1. Per the germline V gene, CDR1 is MDHEN and CDR2 is SYDVKM. V gave up 6 bases and J gave up 5 bases; unmatched junction bases: 11. The CDR3 consists of 15 residues. Together with reference TRBV28 and TRBJ2-7, the CDR3 gives the full variable domain: DVKVTQSSRYLVKRTGEKVFLECVQDMDHENMFWYRQDPGLGLRLIYFSYDVKMKEKGDIPEGYSVSREKKERFSLILESASTNQTSMYLCASRPRGTGLNEQYFGPGTRLTVT.

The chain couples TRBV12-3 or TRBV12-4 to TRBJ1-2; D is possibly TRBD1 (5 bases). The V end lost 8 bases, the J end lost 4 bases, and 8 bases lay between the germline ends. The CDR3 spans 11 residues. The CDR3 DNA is TGTGCCAGCTCCGACAGCTATGGCTACACCTTC. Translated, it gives CASSDSYGYTF.

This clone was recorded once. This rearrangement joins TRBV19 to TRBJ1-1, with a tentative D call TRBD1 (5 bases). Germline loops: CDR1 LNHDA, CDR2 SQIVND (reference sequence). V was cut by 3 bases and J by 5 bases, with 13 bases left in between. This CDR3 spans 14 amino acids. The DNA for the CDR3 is TGTGCCAGTAGTATTGGCAGGGTGGGAACTGAAGCTTTCTTT. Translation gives CASSIGRVGTEAFF. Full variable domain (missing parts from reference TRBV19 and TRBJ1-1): DGGITQSPKYLFRKEGQNVTLSCEQNLNHDAMYWYRQDPGQGLRLIYYSQIVNDFQKGDIAEGYSVSREKKESFPLTVTSAQKNPTAFYLCASSIGRVGTEAFFGQGTRLTVV.

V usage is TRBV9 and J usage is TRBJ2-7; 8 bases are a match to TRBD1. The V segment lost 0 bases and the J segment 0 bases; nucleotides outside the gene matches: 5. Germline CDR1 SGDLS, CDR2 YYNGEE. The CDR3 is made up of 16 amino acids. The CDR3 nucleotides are TGTGCCAGCAGCGTAGGGACAGGGATGAACTCCTACGAGCAGTACTTC. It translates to CASSVGTGMNSYEQYF.

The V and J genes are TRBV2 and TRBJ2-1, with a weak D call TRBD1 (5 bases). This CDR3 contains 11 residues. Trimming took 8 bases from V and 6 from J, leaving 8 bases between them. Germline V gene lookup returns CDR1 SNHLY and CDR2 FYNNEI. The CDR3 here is CASGRVNEQFF. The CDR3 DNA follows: TGTGCCAGCGGCAGGGTCAATGAGCAGTTCTTC.

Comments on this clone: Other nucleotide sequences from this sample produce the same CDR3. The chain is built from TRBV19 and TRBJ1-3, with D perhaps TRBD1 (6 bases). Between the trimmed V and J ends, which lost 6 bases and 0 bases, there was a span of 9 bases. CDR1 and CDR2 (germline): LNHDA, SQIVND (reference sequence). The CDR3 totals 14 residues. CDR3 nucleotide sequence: TGTGCCAGTAGGACAGGCAGCTCTGGAAACACCATATATTTT. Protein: CASRTGSSGNTIYF.

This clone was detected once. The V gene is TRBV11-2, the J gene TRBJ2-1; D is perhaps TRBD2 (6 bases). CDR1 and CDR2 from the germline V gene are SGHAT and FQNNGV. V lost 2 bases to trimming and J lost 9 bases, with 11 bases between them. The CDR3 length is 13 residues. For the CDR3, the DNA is TGTGCCAGCAGCTTATTTCGGGAGCGTGAGCAGTTCTTC. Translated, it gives CASSLFREREQFF. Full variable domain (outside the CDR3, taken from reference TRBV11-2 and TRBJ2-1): EAGVAQSPRYKIIEKRQSVAFWCNPISGHATLYWYQQILGQGPKLLIQFQNNGVVDDSQLPKDRFSAERLKGVDSTLKIQPAKLEDSAVYLCASSLFREREQFFGPGTRLTVL.

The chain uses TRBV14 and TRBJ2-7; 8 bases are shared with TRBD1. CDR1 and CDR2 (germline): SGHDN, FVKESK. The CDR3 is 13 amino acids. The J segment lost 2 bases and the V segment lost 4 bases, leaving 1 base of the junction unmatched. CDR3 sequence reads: CASSLRGPYEQYF. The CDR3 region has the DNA TGTGCCAGCAGCCTCAGGGGGCCCTACGAGCAGTACTTC.

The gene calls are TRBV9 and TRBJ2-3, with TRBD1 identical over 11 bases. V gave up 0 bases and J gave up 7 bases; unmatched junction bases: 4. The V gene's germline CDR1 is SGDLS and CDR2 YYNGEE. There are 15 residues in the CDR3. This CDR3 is CASSVGGQGAYTQYF. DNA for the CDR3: TGTGCCAGCAGCGTAGGTGGACAGGGGGCCTATACGCAGTATTTT.

The CDR3 region has the DNA TGTGCCAGCAGCGAGGGACTTGGATCGTACAATGAGCAGTTCTTC. It is translated as CASSEGLGSYNEQFF. The chain employs TRBV6-2 or TRBV6-3 and TRBJ2-1, with D perhaps matching TRBD2 (6 bases). V was clipped by 6 bases and J by 4 bases, with 16 bases between them. Per germline, CDR1 MNHEY and CDR2 SVGEGT. The CDR3 spans 15 residues.

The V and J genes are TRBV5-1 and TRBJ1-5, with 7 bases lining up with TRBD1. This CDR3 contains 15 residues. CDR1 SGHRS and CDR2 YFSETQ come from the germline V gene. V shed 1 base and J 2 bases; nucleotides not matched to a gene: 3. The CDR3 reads CASSLNTGGNQPQHF. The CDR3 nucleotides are TGCGCCAGCAGCTTGAACACAGGGGGCAATCAGCCCCAGCATTTT.

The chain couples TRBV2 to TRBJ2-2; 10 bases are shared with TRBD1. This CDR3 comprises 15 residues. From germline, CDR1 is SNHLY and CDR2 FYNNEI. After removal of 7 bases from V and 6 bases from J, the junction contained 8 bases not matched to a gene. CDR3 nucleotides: TGTGCCAGCATTCCCGACAGGGGGCGGGCCGGGGAGCTGTTTTTT. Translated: CASIPDRGRAGELFF. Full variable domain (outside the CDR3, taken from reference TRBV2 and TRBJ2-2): EPEVTQTPSHQVTQMGQEVILRCVPISNHLYFYWYRQILGQKVEFLVSFYNNEISEKSEIFDDQFSVERPDGSNFTLKIRSTKLEDSAMYFCASIPDRGRAGELFFGEGSRLTVL.

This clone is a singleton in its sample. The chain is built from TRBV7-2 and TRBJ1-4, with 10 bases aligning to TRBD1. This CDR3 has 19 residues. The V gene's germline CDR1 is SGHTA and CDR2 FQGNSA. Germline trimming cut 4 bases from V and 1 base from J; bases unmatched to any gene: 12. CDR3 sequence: CASSYHGQGVMGTNEKLFF. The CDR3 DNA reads TGTGCCAGCAGCTACCATGGACAGGGGGTAATGGGAACTAATGAAAAACTGTTTTTT. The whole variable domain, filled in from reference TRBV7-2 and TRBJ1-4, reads GAGVSQSPSNKVTEKGKDVELRCDPISGHTALYWYRQSLGQGLEFLIYFQGNSAPDKSGLPSDRFSAERTGGSVSTLTIQRTQQEDSAVYLCASSYHGQGVMGTNEKLFFGSGTQLSVL.

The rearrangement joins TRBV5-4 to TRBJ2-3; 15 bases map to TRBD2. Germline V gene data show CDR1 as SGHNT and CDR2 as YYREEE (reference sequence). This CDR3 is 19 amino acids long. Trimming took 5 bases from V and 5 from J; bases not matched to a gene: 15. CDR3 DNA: TGTGCCAGCAGACCGGGACTAGCGGGGGGCCAAACCAGGCTAGATACGCAGTATTTT. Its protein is CASRPGLAGGQTRLDTQYF.

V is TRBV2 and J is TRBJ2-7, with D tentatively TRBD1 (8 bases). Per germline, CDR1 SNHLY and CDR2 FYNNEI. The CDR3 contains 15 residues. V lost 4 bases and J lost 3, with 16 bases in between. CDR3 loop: CASSGTGGGGYEQYF. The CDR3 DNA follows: TGTGCCAGCAGTGGAACAGGGGGGGGCGGCTACGAGCAGTACTTC.

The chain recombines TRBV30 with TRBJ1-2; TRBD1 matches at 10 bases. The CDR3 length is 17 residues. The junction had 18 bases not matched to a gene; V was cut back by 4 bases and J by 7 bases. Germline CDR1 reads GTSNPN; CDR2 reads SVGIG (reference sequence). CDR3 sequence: CAWIKIGTGEVWGGYTF. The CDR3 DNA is TGTGCCTGGATTAAGATCGGGACAGGGGAGGTTTGGGGTGGCTACACCTTC.

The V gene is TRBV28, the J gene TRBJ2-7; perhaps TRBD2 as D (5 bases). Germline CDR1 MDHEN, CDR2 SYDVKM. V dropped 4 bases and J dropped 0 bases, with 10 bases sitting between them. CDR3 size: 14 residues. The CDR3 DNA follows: TGTGCCAGCAGTTATCAGCGGTACTCCTACGAGCAGTACTTC. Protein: CASSYQRYSYEQYF.

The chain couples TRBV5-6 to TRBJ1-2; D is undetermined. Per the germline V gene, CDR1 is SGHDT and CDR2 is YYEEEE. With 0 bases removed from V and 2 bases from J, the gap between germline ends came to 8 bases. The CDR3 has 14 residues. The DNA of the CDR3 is TGTGCCAGCAGCTTGGTCAGGCAAAACTATGGCTACACCTTC. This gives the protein CASSLVRQNYGYTF.

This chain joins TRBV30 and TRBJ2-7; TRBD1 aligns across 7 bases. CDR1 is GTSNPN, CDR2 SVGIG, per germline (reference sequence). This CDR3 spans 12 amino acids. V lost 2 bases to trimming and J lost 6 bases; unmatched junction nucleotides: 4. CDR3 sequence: CAWSYHRGEQYF. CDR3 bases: TGTGCCTGGAGTTACCACAGGGGCGAGCAGTACTTC.

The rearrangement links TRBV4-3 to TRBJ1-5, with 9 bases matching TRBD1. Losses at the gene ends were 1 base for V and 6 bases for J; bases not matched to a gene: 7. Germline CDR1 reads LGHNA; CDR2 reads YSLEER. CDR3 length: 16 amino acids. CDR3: CASSQAPGTGFQPQHF. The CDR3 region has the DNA TGCGCCAGCAGCCAAGCGCCCGGGACAGGGTTTCAGCCCCAGCATTTT.